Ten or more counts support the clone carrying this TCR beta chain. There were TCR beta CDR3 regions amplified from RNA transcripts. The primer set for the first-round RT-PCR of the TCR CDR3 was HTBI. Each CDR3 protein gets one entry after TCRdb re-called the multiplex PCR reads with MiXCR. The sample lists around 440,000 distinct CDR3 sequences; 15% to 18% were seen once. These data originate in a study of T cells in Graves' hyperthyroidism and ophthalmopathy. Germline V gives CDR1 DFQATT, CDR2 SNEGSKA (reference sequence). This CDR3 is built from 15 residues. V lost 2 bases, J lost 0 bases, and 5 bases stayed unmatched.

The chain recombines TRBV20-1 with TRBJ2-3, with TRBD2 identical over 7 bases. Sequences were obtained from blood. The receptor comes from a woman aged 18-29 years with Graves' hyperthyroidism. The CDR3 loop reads CSARLAGASTDTQYF. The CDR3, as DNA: TGCAGTGCTAGATTAGCGGGCGCTAGCACAGATACGCAGTATTTT.